Below are 20 T cell receptor beta chains sequenced from a single sample in a study of blood T cell repertoires in COVID-19. Sequenced by immunoSEQ multiplex PCR; TCRdb stores in-frame clones only, minus some. The sample has around 99,000 clones; roughly 78% are singletons. Sequencing was performed on peripheral blood. The receptors originated from a woman over 75 with active or convalescent COVID-19.

The gene calls are TRBV9 and TRBJ2-3; 12 positions match TRBD2. Germline V lookup: CDR1 SGDLS, CDR2 YYNGEE. The CDR3 is made up of 17 amino acids. Trimming at V came to 0 bases and at J to 6 bases, leaving 8 bases not matched to a gene. The CDR3 spells CASSVDPSGRALDTQYF. The CDR3 coding sequence is TGTGCCAGCAGCGTAGATCCTAGCGGGAGGGCCCTTGATACGCAGTATTTT. The whole variable domain, filled in from reference TRBV9 and TRBJ2-3, reads DSGVTQTPKHLITATGQRVTLRCSPRSGDLSVYWYQQSLDQGLQFLIQYYNGEERAKGNILERFSAQQFPDLHSELNLSSLELGDSALYFCASSVDPSGRALDTQYFGPGTRLTVL.

The chain uses TRBV19 and TRBJ1-1, with D perhaps TRBD1 (5 bases). This CDR3 is 14 amino acids long. Germline lookup yields CDR1 LNHDA and CDR2 SQIVND (reference sequence). Trimming shortened V by 1 base and J by 0 bases, and 6 bases separated the two germline ends. CDR3 residues: CASSIVGVNTEAFF. Written as DNA, the CDR3 is TGTGCCAGTAGTATAGTAGGGGTGAACACTGAAGCTTTCTTT.

V is TRBV18 and J is TRBJ1-1, with 7 positions matching TRBD1. Per germline, CDR1 KGHSH and CDR2 LQKENI. J was trimmed by 1 base and V by 4 bases; bases with no gene match: 12. The CDR3 consists of 17 residues. CDR3 nucleotides: TGTGCCAGCTCACGAAATCCGGGACAGCTGTCGAACACTGAAGCTTTCTTT. Amino acids: CASSRNPGQLSNTEAFF.

The rearrangement joins TRBV30 to TRBJ1-2; TRBD1 might be the D (6 bases). This CDR3 is built from 14 residues. Germline loops: CDR1 GTSNPN, CDR2 SVGIG (reference sequence). Trimming removed 5 bases at V and 2 bases at J, with 15 bases between. The CDR3 spells CAWPGDKANYGYTF. The DNA for the CDR3 is TGTGCCTGGCCCGGGGACAAAGCAAACTATGGCTACACCTTC. The whole variable domain, remainder taken from reference TRBV30 and TRBJ1-2, is SQTIHQWPATLVQPVGSPLSLECTVEGTSNPNLYWYRQAAGRGLQLLFYSVGIGQISSEVPQNLSASRPQDRQFILSSKKLLLSDSGFYLCAWPGDKANYGYTFGSGTRLTVV.

The rearrangement uses TRBV18 and TRBJ2-7, with 7 bases identical to TRBD2. The CDR3 sequence is 14 residues long. Germline values: CDR1 KGHSH, CDR2 LQKENI. The V segment lost 6 bases and the J segment 0 bases; nucleotides outside the gene matches: 5. CDR3 coding DNA: TGTGCCAGCTCCGCCGGGACTAACTCCTACGAGCAGTACTTC. This encodes CASSAGTNSYEQYF.

The chain couples TRBV7-9 to TRBJ2-7, with TRBD1 as a possible D gene (6 bases). The CDR3 has 12 residues. CDR1 SEHNR and CDR2 FQNEAQ come from the germline V gene (reference sequence). V was trimmed by 6 bases and J by 6 bases, leaving 12 bases between them. CDR3 DNA: TGTGCCAGCAGAATAGGGGGTGGCGAGCAGTACTTC. Its protein is CASRIGGGEQYF.

The chain carries TRBV5-8 and TRBJ2-1; a weak D match, TRBD1 (5 bases). There are 17 residues in the CDR3. V was clipped by 4 bases and J by 0 bases, with 17 bases between them. Germline V lookup: CDR1 SGHTS, CDR2 YDEGEE. The CDR3 nucleotides are TGTGCCAGCAGCCCAGGACAAAGGGGTAACTCCTACAATGAGCAGTTCTTC. Translated: CASSPGQRGNSYNEQFF.

The rearrangement joins TRBV7-6 to TRBJ2-1; no definite D call. V was pared by 4 bases and J by 0 bases, with 13 bases between. Looked up from germline, CDR1 is SGHVS and CDR2 is FNYEAQ. The CDR3 is 16 amino acids. Here the CDR3 DNA reads TGTGCCAGCAGCTCAACAGCATTGAGCTCCTACAATGAGCAGTTCTTC. Encoded protein: CASSSTALSSYNEQFF.

A remark on this clone: An end of the junction differs from the germline gene, which may be a read error. V gene TRBV5-1 combines with J gene TRBJ2-1; 9 positions agree with TRBD2. Per germline, CDR1 SGHRS and CDR2 YFSETQ. The CDR3 sequence is 18 residues long. Here the CDR3 reads CASSLQPLAGVSYNEQFF. The DNA for the CDR3 is TGTGCCAGCAGCTTACAACCATTAGCGGGAGTTTCCTACAATGAGCAGTTCTTC.

V and J are TRBV5-1 and TRBJ2-3; tentatively, D is TRBD2 (5 bases). This CDR3 contains 16 residues. V was shortened by 1 base and J by 6 bases, with 18 bases between the two germline ends. Germline CDR1 reads SGHRS; CDR2 reads YFSETQ. CDR3 DNA: TGCGCCAGCAGCTTGACACCCACTCCGGGGTTGGATACGCAGTATTTT. This translates into CASSLTPTPGLDTQYF.

The chain joins TRBV30 to TRBJ2-3; TRBD1 might be the D (6 bases). Germline V gene lookup returns CDR1 GTSNPN and CDR2 SVGIG (reference sequence). The CDR3 is 12 amino acids. V lost 3 bases and J 8 bases, leaving 12 bases between the germline ends. The CDR3 sequence: CAWSPGQFTQYF. The CDR3 DNA is TGTGCCTGGAGCCCCGGACAGTTTACGCAGTATTTT.

V usage is TRBV4-3 and J usage is TRBJ2-7, with a weak D call TRBD2 (6 bases). The V end lost 1 base, the J end lost 2 bases, and 12 bases lay between the germline ends. There are 15 residues in the CDR3. Germline V lookup: CDR1 LGHNA, CDR2 YSLEER. CDR3 nucleotide sequence: TGCGCCAGCAGCCAAGTTGTAGCGGCAACCTACGAGCAGTACTTC. The encoded protein is CASSQVVAATYEQYF.

This clone showed up just a few times. Compared with germline, one end of the junction differs, possibly owing to a read error. The V gene is TRBV4-1, the J gene TRBJ2-1, with D possibly TRBD1 on 6 matching bases. Germline loops: CDR1 MGHRA, CDR2 YSYEKL. The CDR3 spans 15 residues. The CDR3 is CASSRRQGSSNEQFF. CDR3 DNA sequence: TGCGCCAGCAGCCGTCGGCAGGGGTCCTCCAATGAGCAGTTCTTC.

The chain has TRBV21-1 and TRBJ2-7; the table's D call TRBD2 went unverified against the DNA. TRBV21-1 has pseudogene status. The CDR3 is 12 residues long. Written as DNA, the CDR3 is TGTGCCAGCTGGGGGGGTAACGACGAGCAGTACTTC. Translated: CASWGGNDEQYF.

V gene TRBV7-3 combines with J gene TRBJ1-4; maybe TRBD1 (5 bases). Germline V gene sequence: CDR1 SGHTA, CDR2 FQGTGA. Trimming pared 7 bases from V and 6 bases from J, leaving 12 bases between. This CDR3 is 13 amino acids long. Here the CDR3 reads CASIGVSHEKLFF. The CDR3 DNA sequence: TGTGCCAGCATAGGGGTCAGTCATGAAAAACTGTTTTTT. The full variable domain, its missing parts supplied by reference TRBV7-3 and TRBJ1-4, is GAGVSQTPSNKVTEKGKYVELRCDPISGHTALYWYRQSLGQGPEFLIYFQGTGAADDSGLPNDRFFAVRPEGSVSTLKIQRTERGDSAVYLCASIGVSHEKLFFGSGTQLSVL.

The chain carries TRBV5-1 and TRBJ2-7, with 8 bases aligning to TRBD2. With V trimmed by 4 bases and J by 4 bases, 10 bases remained unmatched. The CDR3 loop spans 15 amino acids. Germline CDR1 and CDR2: SGHRS and YFSETQ. In nucleotides, the CDR3 is TGCGCCAGCAGCCCCGGGACTAGAGCCGCTTACGAGCAGTACTTC. Protein sequence: CASSPGTRAAYEQYF.

The J gene is TRBJ2-7, the V gene TRBV19; unclear D gene. CDR1 LNHDA and CDR2 SQIVND come from the germline V gene (reference sequence). The CDR3 spans 14 residues. The V end lost 2 bases, the J end lost 3 bases, and 11 bases lay between the germline ends. The CDR3 DNA reads TGTGCCAGTAGTATAAAACCGGGTTTCTACGAGCAGTACTTC. As protein: CASSIKPGFYEQYF.

In this sample, this clone turned up a few times. The rearrangement joins TRBV27 to TRBJ2-3; TRBD1 agrees at 8 bases. Germline V gene data show CDR1 as MNHEY and CDR2 as SMNVEV (reference sequence). The CDR3 spans 13 residues. Trimming took 7 bases from V and 1 from J; bases not matched to a gene: 1. Written as DNA, the CDR3 is TGTGCCAGCACGGGACAGGGCACAGATACGCAGTATTTT. Amino acids: CASTGQGTDTQYF.

This clone occurred once. The CDR3: CSVAGRGRANTGELFF. Written as DNA, the CDR3 is TGCAGCGTTGCGGGTCGAGGGCGAGCGAACACCGGGGAGCTGTTTTTT. The J gene is TRBJ2-2, the V gene TRBV29-1; possibly TRBD2 for D (5 bases). Germline V gives CDR1 SQVTM, CDR2 ANQGSEA. The CDR3 sequence is 16 residues long. V lost 4 bases to trimming and J lost 0 bases, with 15 bases between them.

The chain carries TRBV5-1 and TRBJ2-7; D ambiguous. Germline V gene sequence: CDR1 SGHRS, CDR2 YFSETQ. Deletions cut 0 bases from V and 2 bases from J, with 9 bases between. CDR3 length equals 14 residues. The CDR3 loop reads CASSLAGLTYEQYF. CDR3 sequence (DNA): TGCGCCAGCAGCTTGGCAGGTCTCACCTACGAGCAGTACTTC.